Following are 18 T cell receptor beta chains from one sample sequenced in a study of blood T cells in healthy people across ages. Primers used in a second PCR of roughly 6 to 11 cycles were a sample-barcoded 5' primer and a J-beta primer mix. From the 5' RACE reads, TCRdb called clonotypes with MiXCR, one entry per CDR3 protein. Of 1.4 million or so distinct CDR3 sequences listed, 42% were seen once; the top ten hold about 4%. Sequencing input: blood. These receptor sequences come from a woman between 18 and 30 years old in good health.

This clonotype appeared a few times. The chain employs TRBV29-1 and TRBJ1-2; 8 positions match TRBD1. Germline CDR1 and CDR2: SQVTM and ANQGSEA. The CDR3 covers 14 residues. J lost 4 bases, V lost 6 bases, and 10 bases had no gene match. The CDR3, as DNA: TGCAGCGTGGATGGACAGGGCAGTGGCTATGGCTACACCTTC. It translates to CSVDGQGSGYGYTF.

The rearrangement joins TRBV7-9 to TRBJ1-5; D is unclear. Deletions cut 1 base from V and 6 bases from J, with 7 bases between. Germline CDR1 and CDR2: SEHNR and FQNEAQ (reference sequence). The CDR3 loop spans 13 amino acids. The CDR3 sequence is CASSLDHTQPQHF. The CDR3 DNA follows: TGTGCCAGCAGCTTAGATCACACTCAGCCCCAGCATTTT.

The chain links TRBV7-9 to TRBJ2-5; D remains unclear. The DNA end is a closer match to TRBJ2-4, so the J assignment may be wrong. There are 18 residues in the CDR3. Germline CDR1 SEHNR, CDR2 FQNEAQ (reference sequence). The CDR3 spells CASSLELGFSLAKNIQYF. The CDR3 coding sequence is TGTGCCAGCAGCTTAGAGTTAGGGTTTTCCTTAGCCAAAAACATTCAGTACTTC.

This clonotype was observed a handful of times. Written as DNA, the CDR3 is TGTGCCAGCAGTTTAAATCGGCTTGGGCGGGGTAGAGTAGAGACCCAGTACTTC. This sequence encodes CASSLNRLGRGRVETQYF. The rearrangement links TRBV28 to TRBJ2-7; D might be TRBD2 (6 bases). The end of the DNA aligns better with TRBJ2-5, so the J call may be wrong. The germline V gene encodes CDR1 MDHEN and CDR2 SYDVKM. This CDR3 spans 18 amino acids.

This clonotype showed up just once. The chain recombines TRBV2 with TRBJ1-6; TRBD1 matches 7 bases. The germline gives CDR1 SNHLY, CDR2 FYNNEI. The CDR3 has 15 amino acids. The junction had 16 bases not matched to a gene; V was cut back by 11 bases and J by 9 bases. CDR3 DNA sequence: TGTGCCTGCCTGGAGGGGGCGCTTAATTCTTCACCCCTCCACTTT. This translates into CACLEGALNSSPLHF.

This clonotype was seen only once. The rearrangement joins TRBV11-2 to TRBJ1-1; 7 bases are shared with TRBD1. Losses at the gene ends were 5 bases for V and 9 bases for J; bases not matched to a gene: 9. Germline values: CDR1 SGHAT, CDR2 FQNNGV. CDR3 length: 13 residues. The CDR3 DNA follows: TGTGCCAGCAGCCCCCCGGACAGGATTAAAGCTTTCTTT. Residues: CASSPPDRIKAFF.

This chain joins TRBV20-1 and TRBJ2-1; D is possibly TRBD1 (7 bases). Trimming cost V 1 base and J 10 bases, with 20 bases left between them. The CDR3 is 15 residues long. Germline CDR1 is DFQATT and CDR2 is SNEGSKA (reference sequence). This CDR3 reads CSARVPGDRLPEQFF. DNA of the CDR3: TGCAGTGCTAGAGTCCCGGGGGACAGACTTCCCGAGCAGTTCTTC.

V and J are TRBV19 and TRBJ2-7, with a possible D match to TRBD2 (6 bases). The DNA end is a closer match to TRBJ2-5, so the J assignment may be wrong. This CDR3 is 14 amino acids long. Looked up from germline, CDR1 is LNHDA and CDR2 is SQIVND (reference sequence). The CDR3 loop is CASSPGLTTKTQYF. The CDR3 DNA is TGTGCCAGTAGTCCGGGACTTACCACCAAGACCCAGTACTTC.

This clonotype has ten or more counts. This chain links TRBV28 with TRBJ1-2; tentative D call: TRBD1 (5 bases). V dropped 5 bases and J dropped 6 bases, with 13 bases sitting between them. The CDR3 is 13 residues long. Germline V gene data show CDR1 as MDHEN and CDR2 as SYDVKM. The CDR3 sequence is CASSVRGADGYTF. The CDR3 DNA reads TGTGCCAGCAGTGTACGCGGGGCTGATGGCTACACCTTC.

CDR3 protein: CASSQEWGAATNEKLFF. The CDR3, as DNA: TGTGCCAGCAGCCAAGAGTGGGGGGCCGCAACTAATGAAAAACTGTTTTTT. The chain links TRBV4-2 to TRBJ1-4; a weak D match, TRBD1 (6 bases). The V and J ends lost 0 bases and 0 bases respectively, with 11 bases between them. The CDR3 totals 17 residues. Germline-derived CDR1 and CDR2 are LGHNA and YNFKEQ.

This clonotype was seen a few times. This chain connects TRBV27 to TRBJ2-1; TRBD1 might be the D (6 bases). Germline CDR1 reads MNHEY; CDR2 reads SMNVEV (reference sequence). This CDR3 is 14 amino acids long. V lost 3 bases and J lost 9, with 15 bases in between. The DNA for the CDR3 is TGTGCCAGCAGTTTTACCAGGGGAAGTGGTGAGCAGTTCTTC. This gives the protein CASSFTRGSGEQFF.

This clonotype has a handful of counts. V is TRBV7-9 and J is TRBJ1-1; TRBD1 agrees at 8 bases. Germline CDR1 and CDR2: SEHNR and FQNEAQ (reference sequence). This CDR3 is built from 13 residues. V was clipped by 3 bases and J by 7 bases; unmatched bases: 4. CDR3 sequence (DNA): TGTGCCAGCAGCTTTGGACAGGGCGGTGAAGCTTTCTTT. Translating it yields CASSFGQGGEAFF.

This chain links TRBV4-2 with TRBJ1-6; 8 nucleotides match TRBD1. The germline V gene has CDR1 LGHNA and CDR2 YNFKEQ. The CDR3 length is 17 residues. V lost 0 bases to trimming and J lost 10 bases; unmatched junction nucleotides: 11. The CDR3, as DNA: TGTGCCAGCAGCCAAGATCCTCGGGCAGGGGGCCTATCACCCCTCCACTTT. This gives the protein CASSQDPRAGGLSPLHF.

The chain's CDR3 is CASSYTIAGGPWEQFF. CDR3 nucleotide sequence: TGTGCCAGCAGTTACACAATAGCGGGAGGGCCGTGGGAGCAGTTCTTC. V gene TRBV6-5 combines with J gene TRBJ2-1; 11 bases are a match to TRBD2. The CDR3 extends over 16 amino acids. Germline loops: CDR1 MNHEY, CDR2 SVGAGI. V dropped 2 bases and J dropped 10; count of bases not matched to a gene: 10.

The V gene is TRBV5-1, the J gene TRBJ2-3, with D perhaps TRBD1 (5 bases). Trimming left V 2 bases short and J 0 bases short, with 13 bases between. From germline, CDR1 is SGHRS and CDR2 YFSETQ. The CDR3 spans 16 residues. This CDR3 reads CASSLDTGASTDTQYF. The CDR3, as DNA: TGCGCCAGCAGCTTAGATACAGGTGCTAGCACAGATACGCAGTATTTT.

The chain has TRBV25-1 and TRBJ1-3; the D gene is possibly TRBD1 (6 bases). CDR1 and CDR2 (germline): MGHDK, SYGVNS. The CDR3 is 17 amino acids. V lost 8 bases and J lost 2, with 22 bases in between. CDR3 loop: CASEPGTLFRTGNTIYF. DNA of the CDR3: TGTGCCAGCGAGCCCGGGACATTATTTCGGACTGGAAACACCATATATTTT.

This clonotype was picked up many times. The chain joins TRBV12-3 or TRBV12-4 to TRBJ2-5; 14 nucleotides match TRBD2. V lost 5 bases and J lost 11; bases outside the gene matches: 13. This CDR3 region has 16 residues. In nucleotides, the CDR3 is TGTGCCAGCAGTCCGGGACTAGCGGGGGAAGACAATGAGCAGTACTTC. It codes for CASSPGLAGEDNEQYF.

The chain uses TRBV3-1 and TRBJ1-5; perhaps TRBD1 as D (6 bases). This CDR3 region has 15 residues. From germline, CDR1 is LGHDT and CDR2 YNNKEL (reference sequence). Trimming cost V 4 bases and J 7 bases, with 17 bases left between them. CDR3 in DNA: TGTGCCAGCAGCCCTTTACCGGGGGCGGAACAGCCCCAGCATTTT. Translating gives CASSPLPGAEQPQHF.